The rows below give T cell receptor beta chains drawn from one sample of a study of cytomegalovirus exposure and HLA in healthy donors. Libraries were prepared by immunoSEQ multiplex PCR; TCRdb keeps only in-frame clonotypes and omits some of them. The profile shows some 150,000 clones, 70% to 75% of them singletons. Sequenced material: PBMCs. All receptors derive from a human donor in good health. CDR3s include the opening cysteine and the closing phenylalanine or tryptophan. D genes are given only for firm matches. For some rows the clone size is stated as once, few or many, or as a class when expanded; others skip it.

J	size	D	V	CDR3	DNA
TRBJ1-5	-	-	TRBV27	CASSLSVGGGSNQPQHF	TGTGCCAGCAGTTTATCCGTAGGGGGTGGAAGCAATCAGCCCCAGCATTTT
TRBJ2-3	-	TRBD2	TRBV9	CASSVGPNGGYTDTQYF	TGTGCCAGCAGCGTAGGCCCGAACGGGGGGTACACAGATACGCAGTATTTT
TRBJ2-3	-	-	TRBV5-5	CASSLNRVGTDTQYF	TGTGCCAGCAGCTTGAACAGGGTTGGCACAGATACGCAGTATTTT
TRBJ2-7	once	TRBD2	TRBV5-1	CASSLSGRENEQYF	TGCGCCAGCAGCTTGAGCGGGAGGGAGAACGAGCAGTACTTC
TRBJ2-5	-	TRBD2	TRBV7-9	CASSNSGRARETQYF	TGTGCCAGCAGCAATAGCGGGAGGGCCCGAGAGACCCAGTACTTC
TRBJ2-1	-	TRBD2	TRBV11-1	CASSLGTSGFYNEQFF	TGTGCCAGCAGCTTAGGGACTAGCGGATTCTACAATGAGCAGTTCTTC
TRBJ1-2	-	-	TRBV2	CASGGHGTNYGYTF	TGTGCCAGCGGGGGACATGGGACTAACTATGGCTACACCTTC
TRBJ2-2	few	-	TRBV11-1	CASSFGGLDTGELFF	TGTGCCAGCAGCTTTGGGGGGTTGGACACCGGGGAGCTGTTTTTT
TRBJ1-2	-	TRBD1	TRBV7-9	CASSLRGQGPGYTF	TGTGCCAGCAGCCTACGGGGACAGGGCCCTGGCTACACCTTC
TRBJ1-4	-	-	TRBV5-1	CASSLGQINEKLFF	TGCGCCAGCAGCTTGGGGCAGATTAATGAAAAACTGTTTTTT
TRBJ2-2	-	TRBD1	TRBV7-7	CASSPGQVAIGELFF	TGTGCTAGCAGCCCAGGACAGGTGGCGATCGGGGAGCTGTTTTTT
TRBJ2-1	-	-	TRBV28	CASRGGASGLINEQFF	TGTGCCAGCAGGGGGGGGGCTAGCGGACTTATTAATGAGCAGTTCTTC
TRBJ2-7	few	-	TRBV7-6	CASSDWPATDSYEQYF	TGTGCCAGCAGCGATTGGCCCGCGACAGACTCCTACGAGCAGTACTTC
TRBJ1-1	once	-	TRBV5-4	CASSLGQSNTEAFF	TGTGCCAGCAGCTTGGGGCAGTCCAACACTGAAGCTTTCTTT
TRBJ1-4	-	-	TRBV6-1	CASRRVWVTNEKLFF	TGTGCCAGCCGGAGAGTGTGGGTTACCAATGAAAAACTGTTTTTT
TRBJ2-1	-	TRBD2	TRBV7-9	CASSLGSGRAYNEQFF	TGTGCCAGCAGCTTGGGAAGCGGGAGGGCCTACAATGAGCAGTTCTTC
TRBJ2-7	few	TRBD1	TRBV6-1	CASTLRDSSYEQYF	TGTGCCAGCACCCTTAGGGACAGCTCCTACGAGCAGTACTTC
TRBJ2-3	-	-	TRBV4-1	CASSQDQGVITDTQYF	TGCGCCAGCAGCCAAGATCAAGGGGTAATAACAGATACGCAGTATTTT
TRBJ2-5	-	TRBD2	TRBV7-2	CASGLGYQETQYF	TGTGCCAGCGGACTAGGGTACCAAGAGACCCAGTACTTC
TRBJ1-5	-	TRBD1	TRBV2	CASSQDRDQPQHF	TGTGCCAGCAGCCAGGACAGGGATCAGCCCCAGCATTTT
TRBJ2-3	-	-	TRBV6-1	CASSEWREFTDTQYF	TGTGCCAGCAGTGAATGGCGGGAATTCACAGATACGCAGTATTTT
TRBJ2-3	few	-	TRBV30	CAWSAQVDTQYF	TGTGCCTGGAGCGCTCAGGTAGATACGCAGTATTTT
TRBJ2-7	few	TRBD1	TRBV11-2	CASSGGWDREGEQYF	TGTGCCAGCAGCGGGGGGTGGGACAGGGAGGGCGAGCAGTACTTC
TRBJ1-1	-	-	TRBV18	CASSPPHWEENTEAFF	TGTGCCAGCTCACCCCCCCACTGGGAGGAAAACACTGAAGCTTTCTTT
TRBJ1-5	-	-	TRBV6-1	CATTMDGNSNQPQHF	TGTGCCACCACAATGGACGGGAATAGCAATCAGCCCCAGCATTTT
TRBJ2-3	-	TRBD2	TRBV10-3	CAISESKSSGGAVNTQYF	TGTGCCATCAGTGAGTCGAAGTCTAGCGGGGGGGCGGTGAATACGCAGTATTTT
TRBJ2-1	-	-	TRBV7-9	CASSYGNYYNEQFF	TGTGCCAGCAGCTACGGGAACTACTACAATGAGCAGTTCTTC
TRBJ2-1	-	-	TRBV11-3	CASSFGGGFYNEQFF	TGTGCCAGCAGCTTTGGTGGGGGGTTCTACAATGAGCAGTTCTTC
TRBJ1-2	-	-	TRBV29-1	CSVAGGPYGYTF	TGCAGCGTTGCGGGGGGGCCCTATGGCTACACCTTC
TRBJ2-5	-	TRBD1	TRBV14	CASSLLNRGPYF	TGTGCCAGCAGCCTCCTCAACAGGGGTCCGTACTTC
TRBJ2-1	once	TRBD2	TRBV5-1	CASRLSGGVLEQFF	TGCGCCAGCAGGTTGAGCGGGGGAGTACTTGAGCAGTTCTTC
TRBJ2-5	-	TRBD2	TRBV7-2	CASSLIWLAGKETQYF	TGTGCCAGCAGCTTAATCTGGCTAGCGGGCAAAGAGACCCAGTACTTC
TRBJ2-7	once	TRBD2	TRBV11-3	CASSLDSGRLDEQYF	TGTGCCAGCAGCTTAGATAGCGGGAGGCTCGACGAGCAGTACTTC
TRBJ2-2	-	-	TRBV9	CASSVGWRGTGELFF	TGTGCCAGCAGCGTAGGGTGGAGGGGAACCGGGGAGCTGTTTTTT
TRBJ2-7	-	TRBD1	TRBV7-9	CASSSYIRDRAPAHEQYF	TGTGCCAGCAGCTCTTATATCCGGGACAGGGCCCCTGCCCACGAGCAGTACTTC
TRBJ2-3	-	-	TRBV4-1	CASSQEWSGQSLEYTDTQYF	TGCGCCAGCAGCCAAGAGTGGAGTGGACAGTCGCTTGAGTATACAGATACGCAGTATTTT
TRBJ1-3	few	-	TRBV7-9	CASSLGRGFSGNTIYF	TGTGCCAGCAGCTTAGGTCGGGGATTCTCTGGAAACACCATATATTTT
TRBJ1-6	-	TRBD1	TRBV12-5	CASGFDRVRSPLHF	TGTGCTAGTGGTTTCGACAGGGTAAGGTCACCCCTCCACTTT
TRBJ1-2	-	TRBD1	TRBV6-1	CASSDRGLFGANYGYTF	TGTGCCAGCAGTGACAGGGGGCTTTTCGGAGCTAACTATGGCTACACCTTC
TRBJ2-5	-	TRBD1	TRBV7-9	CASSLVGQGAVEETQYF	TGTGCCAGCAGCTTAGTGGGACAGGGGGCAGTCGAAGAGACCCAGTACTTC
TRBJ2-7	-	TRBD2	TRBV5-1	CASSSTPGLAGSSYEQYF	TGCGCCAGCAGCTCCACCCCGGGACTAGCGGGGAGCTCCTACGAGCAGTACTTC
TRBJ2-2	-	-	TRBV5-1	CASSLPSVLGSGELFF	TGCGCCAGCAGCTTGCCTAGCGTCCTGGGATCCGGGGAGCTGTTTTTT
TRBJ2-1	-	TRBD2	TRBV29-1	CSVRGLAGEQFF	TGCAGCGTTAGGGGACTAGCAGGTGAGCAGTTCTTC
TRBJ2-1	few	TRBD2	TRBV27	CASSPLAGSSYNEQFF	TGTGCCAGCAGTCCATTAGCGGGAAGCTCCTACAATGAGCAGTTCTTC
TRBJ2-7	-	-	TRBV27	CASSHPDAYEQYF	TGTGCCAGCAGTCACCCAGATGCCTACGAGCAGTACTTC
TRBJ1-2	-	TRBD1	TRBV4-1	CASSLGQGATNYGYTF	TGCGCCAGCAGCCTTGGACAGGGGGCCACTAACTATGGCTACACCTTC
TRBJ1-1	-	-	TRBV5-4	CASSLKLNTEAFF	TGTGCCAGCAGCTTGAAATTAAACACTGAAGCTTTCTTT